Sequencing of this TCR beta chain was carried out in a study of spatial heterogeneity in lung cancer. Overall study context: The study consistently detected more beta-chain than alpha-chain sequences.

The time point here: sample taken at primary tumor resection. Whole RNA, which was extracted from tumor, nontumor lung tissue or frozen PBMC, was sequenced without any cell sorting. Overall study results and limits: In blood, ubiquitous expanded tumor TCRs appeared more at resection than follow-up.

TCRdb reprocessed the 5' RACE reads with MiXCR, giving one entry per CDR3 protein. In the table there are fewer than 55,000 distinct CDR3 sequences, 7.6% of which are singletons. This clonotype was counted many times. The antigen remains unidentified. This CDR3 contains 14 residues. The V gene lost 6 bases and the J gene lost 0 bases, with 12 bases spanning the gap. The sequence was obtained from a female donor with early-stage non-small cell lung cancer. Sequences were derived from PBMCs, sampled at surgery. The chain links TRBV23-1 to TRBJ2-7, with D tentatively TRBD1 (6 bases). TRBV23-1 is designated an ORF whose function remains uncertain. The CDR3 region has the DNA TGCGCCAGCAGCCGGACAGCGCCCTCCTACGAGCAGTACTTC. This sequence encodes CASSRTAPSYEQYF.